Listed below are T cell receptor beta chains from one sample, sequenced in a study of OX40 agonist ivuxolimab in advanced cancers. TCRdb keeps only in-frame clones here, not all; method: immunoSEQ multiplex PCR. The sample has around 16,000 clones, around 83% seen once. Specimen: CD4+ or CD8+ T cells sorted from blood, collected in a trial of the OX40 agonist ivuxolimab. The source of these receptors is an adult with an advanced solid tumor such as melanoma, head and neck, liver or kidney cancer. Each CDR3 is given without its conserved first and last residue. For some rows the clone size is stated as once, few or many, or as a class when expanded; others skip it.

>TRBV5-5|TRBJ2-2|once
ASSLQGASGELF
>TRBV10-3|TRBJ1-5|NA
AISESWAGNQPQH
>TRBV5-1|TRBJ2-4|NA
ASSFGVGQGAAAKNIQY
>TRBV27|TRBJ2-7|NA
ASRAWGLPSYEQY
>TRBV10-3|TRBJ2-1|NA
ATTPSGSSYNEQF
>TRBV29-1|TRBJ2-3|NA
SARQGGTDTQY
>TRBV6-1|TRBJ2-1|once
ATGSGRVSYNEQF
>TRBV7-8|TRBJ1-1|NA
ASSFRDRRPNTEAF
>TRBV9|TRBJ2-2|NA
ASSLYPGELF
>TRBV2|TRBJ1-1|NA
ASSPYQMNTEAF
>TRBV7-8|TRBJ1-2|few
ASSPGGDYGYT
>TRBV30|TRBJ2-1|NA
AWQSPFLAGGGQF
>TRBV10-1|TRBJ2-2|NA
ASSKAANTGELF
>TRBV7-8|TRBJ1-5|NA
ASSLAPGLAQPQH
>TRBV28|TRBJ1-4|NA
ASSLGTTNEKLF
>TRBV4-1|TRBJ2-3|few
ASSQDWSTGTRKY
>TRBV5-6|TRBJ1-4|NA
ASSQSGRNNEKLF
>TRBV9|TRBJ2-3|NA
ASSAGLAGGTDTQY
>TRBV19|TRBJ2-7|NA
ASSIGPGRLNEQY
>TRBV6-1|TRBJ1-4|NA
ASRTGVGGEKLF
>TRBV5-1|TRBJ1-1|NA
ASSLSWGTEAF
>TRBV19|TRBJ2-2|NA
ASSDPGELF
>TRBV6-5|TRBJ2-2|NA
ASSEPRRTGELF
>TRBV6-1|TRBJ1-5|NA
ASRTPGSNQPQH
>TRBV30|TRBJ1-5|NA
AQTPGQGRRKANQPQH
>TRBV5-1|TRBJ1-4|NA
ASSLFGDSNEKLF
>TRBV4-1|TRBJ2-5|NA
ASSPTGQPLETQY
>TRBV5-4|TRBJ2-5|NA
ASSRSSDILQETQY
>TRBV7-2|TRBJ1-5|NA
ASNSTGEYSNQPQH
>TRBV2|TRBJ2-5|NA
ASSSQQEQETQY
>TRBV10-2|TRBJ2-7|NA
ASSGRDLRTSGSEQY
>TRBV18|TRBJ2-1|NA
ASSPTYNEQF
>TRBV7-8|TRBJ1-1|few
ASSSQGTSTEAF
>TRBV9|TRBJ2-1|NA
ASSVGGTRAHNEQF
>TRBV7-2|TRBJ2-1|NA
ASSLDARYNEQF
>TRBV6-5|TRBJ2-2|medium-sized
ASSWATGELF
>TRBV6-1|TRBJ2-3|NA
ASSEMGSAPDTQY
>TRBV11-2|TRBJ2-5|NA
ASSRGTGTMETQY